These T cell receptor beta chains were read from a single sample in a study of T cell responses to AZD1222 COVID-19 vaccine. This table comes from immunoSEQ multiplex PCR, and its TCRdb copy is limited to in-frame clones, with some not included. The sample shows 150,000 or so clones, about nine tenths of them seen only once. Sequencing used peripheral blood, obtained on day 0 of AZD1222 vaccination. The receptors were sampled from an adult in good health. Both conserved end residues are trimmed from each CDR3. Fields, in order: J gene, V gene, CDR3 protein.

j_gene: TRBJ1-1
v_gene: TRBV6-5
CDR3aa: ASSYSGRQNTEAF

j_gene: TRBJ2-7
v_gene: TRBV7-9
CDR3aa: ASSASFRVGLYEQY

j_gene: TRBJ2-7
v_gene: TRBV9
CDR3aa: ASSGLAATYEQY

j_gene: TRBJ2-5
v_gene: TRBV5-4
CDR3aa: ASSNRDRGLKTQY

j_gene: TRBJ1-5
v_gene: TRBV6-2/TRBV6-3
CDR3aa: ASSLSRIQPQH

j_gene: TRBJ2-3
v_gene: TRBV15
CDR3aa: ATSRDGLAGEDTQY

j_gene: TRBJ2-7
v_gene: TRBV11-3
CDR3aa: ASTLGTSSSYEQY

j_gene: TRBJ2-7
v_gene: TRBV27
CDR3aa: ASSFTGTSGSYEQY

j_gene: TRBJ2-7
v_gene: TRBV3-1/TRBV3-2
CDR3aa: ASSRGTGAYEQY

j_gene: TRBJ2-7
v_gene: TRBV9
CDR3aa: ASSVVPGQGAIQY

j_gene: TRBJ2-5
v_gene: TRBV5-1
CDR3aa: ASSLWGGQETQY

j_gene: TRBJ2-1
v_gene: TRBV19
CDR3aa: ASSSGGGAANEQF

j_gene: TRBJ2-7
v_gene: TRBV19
CDR3aa: ASSIGDGNSYEQY

j_gene: TRBJ2-1
v_gene: TRBV3-1/TRBV3-2
CDR3aa: ASSPLAGGPSEQF

j_gene: TRBJ1-1
v_gene: TRBV2
CDR3aa: AGKNHMNTEAF